These T cell receptor beta chains were read from a single sample in a study of blood T cell repertoires in COVID-19. Clones were sequenced by immunoSEQ multiplex PCR, and TCRdb holds only the in-frame ones, with some missing. The sample lists roughly 160,000 clones; under 90% were seen once. Sequencing was done on a sample of PBMCs or T cells enriched from blood (not recorded which). The receptors stem from a man aged 55 to 70 who had recovered from COVID-19. Both conserved end residues are part of each CDR3. A D gene is named only where the DNA matches it firmly. Expanded clones are given a class, and other clones once, few, many or no size at all.

DNA: TGTGCCTGGAGTGTAGCGAGGAATCAGCCCCAGCATTTT
CDR3: CAWSVARNQPQHF
J: TRBJ1-5
size: .
V: TRBV30
D: .
length: 13

DNA: TGCGCCAGCAGCTTGACTGGACAGGGGGCGGGAGAGCAGTACTTC
CDR3: CASSLTGQGAGEQYF
J: TRBJ2-7
size: few
V: TRBV5-1
D: TRBD1
length: 15

DNA: TGTGCCACCGAGCAGGGCCTTCAGGAAGATACGCAGTATTTT
CDR3: CATEQGLQEDTQYF
J: TRBJ2-3
size: .
V: TRBV15
D: .
length: 14

DNA: TGCAGCGTTGGGGACAGGGCCCCGGGGGAGCAGTACTTC
CDR3: CSVGDRAPGEQYF
J: TRBJ2-7
size: .
V: TRBV29-1
D: TRBD1
length: 13

DNA: TGTGCCAGCAGAACGGGACAGGGGACAACCTACACCTTC
CDR3: CASRTGQGTTYTF
J: TRBJ1-2
size: .
V: TRBV6-5
D: TRBD1
length: 13

DNA: TGCAGCCACAAACAGGGCTCCAATGAGCAGTTCTTC
CDR3: CSHKQGSNEQFF
J: TRBJ2-1
size: .
V: TRBV29-1
D: .
length: 12

DNA: TGTGCCAGCAGCGCACCGGGACTAGCGGGAGGAGTAGGCACCGGGGAGCTGTTTTTT
CDR3: CASSAPGLAGGVGTGELFF
J: TRBJ2-2
size: .
V: TRBV7-2
D: TRBD2
length: 19

DNA: TGTGCCAGCAGCGCACTTACAGGGGCCTATGGCTACACCTTC
CDR3: CASSALTGAYGYTF
J: TRBJ1-2
size: .
V: TRBV7-9
D: TRBD1
length: 14

DNA: TGTGCCAGCAGCTTACCGGGTATTCTCCGTCTAGAGCAGTTCTTC
CDR3: CASSLPGILRLEQFF
J: TRBJ2-1
size: .
V: TRBV7-2
D: .
length: 15

DNA: TGTGCCAGCAGCTTAGTGGCGGGGAGCAATCAGCCCCAGCATTTT
CDR3: CASSLVAGSNQPQHF
J: TRBJ1-5
size: .
V: TRBV7-2
D: .
length: 15

DNA: TGTGCCAGCAACCCGACAGGGCCGGGAGAGACCCAGTACTTC
CDR3: CASNPTGPGETQYF
J: TRBJ2-5
size: .
V: TRBV2
D: TRBD1
length: 14

DNA: TGCGCCAGCAGCCTGACCACTAGCGGCACCTACAATGAGCAGTTCTTC
CDR3: CASSLTTSGTYNEQFF
J: TRBJ2-1
size: .
V: TRBV5-1
D: TRBD2
length: 16

DNA: TGTGCCAGCGGGGGGCGGGAGTATAATTCACCCCTCCACTTT
CDR3: CASGGREYNSPLHF
J: TRBJ1-6
size: .
V: TRBV9
D: .
length: 14

DNA: TGTGCCAGCAGTGAAGGGTTCTACAGGGAAGAGACCCAGTACTTC
CDR3: CASSEGFYREETQYF
J: TRBJ2-5
size: .
V: TRBV6-1
D: .
length: 15

DNA: TGTGCCAGCAGCGTAAAACTAACCCCACTCCAAGAGACCCAGTACTTC
CDR3: CASSVKLTPLQETQYF
J: TRBJ2-5
size: once
V: TRBV7-8
D: .
length: 16

DNA: TGTGCCAGCAGCTTATCTGGGAGATCCGAAAAACTGTTTTTT
CDR3: CASSLSGRSEKLFF
J: TRBJ1-4
size: few
V: TRBV7-9
D: .
length: 14

DNA: TGTGCCAGCAGAACTAGCGGGAGTTGGTACGAGCAGTACTTC
CDR3: CASRTSGSWYEQYF
J: TRBJ2-7
size: .
V: TRBV10-3
D: TRBD2
length: 14

DNA: TGTGCCAGCAGCCATGGGGTGGAGGGGCGTCCCTACGAGCAGTACTTC
CDR3: CASSHGVEGRPYEQYF
J: TRBJ2-7
size: .
V: TRBV2
D: .
length: 16

DNA: TGTGCCAGCAGAAGGACAGGGAGAGAGACCCAGTACTTC
CDR3: CASRRTGRETQYF
J: TRBJ2-5
size: once
V: TRBV28
D: TRBD1
length: 13

DNA: TGTGCCAGCAGTCCACAGGGGGCTGGCTATGGCTACACCTTC
CDR3: CASSPQGAGYGYTF
J: TRBJ1-2
size: .
V: TRBV6-5
D: TRBD1
length: 14

DNA: TGTGCCAGCAGCCAAGTTCCCGGGACAGGGAGTGGCTACACCTTC
CDR3: CASSQVPGTGSGYTF
J: TRBJ1-2
size: .
V: TRBV3-1/TRBV3-2
D: TRBD1
length: 15

DNA: TGTGCCAGCAGCCTCAAAAGTGCGGTTAACTATGGCTACACCTTC
CDR3: CASSLKSAVNYGYTF
J: TRBJ1-2
size: few
V: TRBV7-2
D: .
length: 15

DNA: TGTGCCAGCCGGCCAGGGACTAGCACAGATACGCAGTATTTT
CDR3: CASRPGTSTDTQYF
J: TRBJ2-3
size: .
V: TRBV2
D: .
length: 14

DNA: TGTGCCAGCTCCTCGAGTAGCGGGAGGTACGAGCAGTACTTC
CDR3: CASSSSSGRYEQYF
J: TRBJ2-7
size: once
V: TRBV18
D: TRBD2
length: 14

DNA: TGCAGCTCATCCGGGGCTAGCGGGGGGGCACGGGTTGAGCAGTTCTTC
CDR3: CSSSGASGGARVEQFF
J: TRBJ2-1
size: .
V: TRBV29-1
D: TRBD2
length: 16

DNA: TGTGCCTGGAGTGGTGGACAGGGACGGGGAAAAGCTTTCTTT
CDR3: CAWSGGQGRGKAFF
J: TRBJ1-1
size: .
V: TRBV30
D: TRBD1
length: 14

DNA: TGTGCCAGCAGCGTGGGACTAGCCTACGAGCAGTACTTC
CDR3: CASSVGLAYEQYF
J: TRBJ2-7
size: .
V: TRBV7-3
D: TRBD2
length: 13

DNA: TGTGCCAGCAGCTACACAGAGTACTATGGCTACACCTTC
CDR3: CASSYTEYYGYTF
J: TRBJ1-2
size: .
V: TRBV11-1
D: .
length: 13

DNA: TGCGCCAGCAGCCGCCGAATACTACAAGGGAACACTGAAGCTTTCTTT
CDR3: CASSRRILQGNTEAFF
J: TRBJ1-1
size: .
V: TRBV5-1
D: .
length: 16

DNA: TGTGCCAGCTGTTGCCGGGAGGGTCTGCATGAAAAACTGTTTTTT
CDR3: CASCCREGLHEKLFF
J: TRBJ1-4
size: .
V: TRBV3-1/TRBV3-2
D: .
length: 15

DNA: TGTGCCAGCAGCCCCCGGACAGGGCAGAATTCACCCCTCCACTTT
CDR3: CASSPRTGQNSPLHF
J: TRBJ1-6
size: few
V: TRBV7-8
D: TRBD1
length: 15

DNA: TGTGCCAGCAGTCGCGGGCCTGAGACCCAGTACTTC
CDR3: CASSRGPETQYF
J: TRBJ2-5
size: .
V: TRBV5-8
D: .
length: 12

DNA: TGTGCCAGTAGTAACTCACAGGGGCAAGAGACCCAGTACTTC
CDR3: CASSNSQGQETQYF
J: TRBJ2-5
size: .
V: TRBV19
D: TRBD1
length: 14

DNA: TGTGCCAGCAGCCCAACTAGCGGGGGGGCGAATGAGCAGTTCTTC
CDR3: CASSPTSGGANEQFF
J: TRBJ2-1
size: .
V: TRBV27
D: TRBD2
length: 15

DNA: TGTGCCACCAGTGACAATAGCGGGGGCCTCTACGAGCAGTACTTC
CDR3: CATSDNSGGLYEQYF
J: TRBJ2-7
size: .
V: TRBV6-6
D: TRBD2
length: 15

DNA: TGTGCCAGCAGCCTCGGGACTCCGAACTCTGGAAACACCATATATTTT
CDR3: CASSLGTPNSGNTIYF
J: TRBJ1-3
size: .
V: TRBV3-1/TRBV3-2
D: .
length: 16

DNA: TGCGCCAGCAGTGAGTCGTCGGGGTACTATGGCTACACCTTC
CDR3: CASSESSGYYGYTF
J: TRBJ1-2
size: .
V: TRBV10-1
D: .
length: 14

DNA: TGTGCCTGGAGGCGAGTAAACACTGAAGCTTTCTTT
CDR3: CAWRRVNTEAFF
J: TRBJ1-1
size: .
V: TRBV30
D: .
length: 12

DNA: TGTGCCACCAGCAGAGATACGCCACCTCAGGAATACTATGGCTACACCTTC
CDR3: CATSRDTPPQEYYGYTF
J: TRBJ1-2
size: once
V: TRBV15
D: .
length: 17

DNA: TGTGCCAGCAGTGTTTCGGGGGGATACGAGCAGTACTTC
CDR3: CASSVSGGYEQYF
J: TRBJ2-7
size: .
V: TRBV28
D: TRBD2
length: 13

DNA: TGTGCTAGTGGTTTGGGAGGGCGTTATGGCTACACCTTC
CDR3: CASGLGGRYGYTF
J: TRBJ1-2
size: .
V: TRBV12-5
D: .
length: 13

DNA: TGTGCCAGTAGTATAAGGGGTTATAGCAATCAGCCCCAGCATTTT
CDR3: CASSIRGYSNQPQHF
J: TRBJ1-5
size: .
V: TRBV19
D: .
length: 15

DNA: TGTGCCAGCAGCCTACAGGGTCCCTACGAGCAGTACTTC
CDR3: CASSLQGPYEQYF
J: TRBJ2-7
size: .
V: TRBV4-2
D: .
length: 13

DNA: TGTGCCAGCAGCGAGAGAGTGGGGGGGAGCAATCAGCCCCAGCATTTT
CDR3: CASSERVGGSNQPQHF
J: TRBJ1-5
size: .
V: TRBV7-6
D: .
length: 16

DNA: TGCGCCAGCAGCCCCCTTAGCGGGGGGCAAGAGACCCAGTACTTC
CDR3: CASSPLSGGQETQYF
J: TRBJ2-5
size: .
V: TRBV5-1
D: TRBD2
length: 15

DNA: TGTGCCAGCAGCGTAAAGACCGGGACAGGGGTACTCGATGAGCAGTTCTTC
CDR3: CASSVKTGTGVLDEQFF
J: TRBJ2-1
size: .
V: TRBV9
D: TRBD1
length: 17

DNA: TGTGCCAGCAGCCCTAGCGGGAGCTCCTACGAGCAGTACTTC
CDR3: CASSPSGSSYEQYF
J: TRBJ2-7
size: .
V: TRBV27
D: TRBD2
length: 14

DNA: TGCGCCAGCAGCCCCCTAGCGGGAGGCAGCACAGATACGCAGTATTTT
CDR3: CASSPLAGGSTDTQYF
J: TRBJ2-3
size: .
V: TRBV5-1
D: TRBD2
length: 16

DNA: TGTGCCAGCAGGGGAGTTAGGGAGACCCAGTACTTC
CDR3: CASRGVRETQYF
J: TRBJ2-5
size: few
V: TRBV25-1
D: .
length: 12

DNA: TGTGCCAGCAGCTTAGGAGCGGGAGGGGGCTTGATAGAGACCCAGTACTTC
CDR3: CASSLGAGGGLIETQYF
J: TRBJ2-5
size: .
V: TRBV7-9
D: TRBD2
length: 17

DNA: TGCGCCAGCAGCACCTCAGGGGCGAAGTCTGGCTACACCTTC
CDR3: CASSTSGAKSGYTF
J: TRBJ1-2
size: .
V: TRBV5-1
D: .
length: 14

DNA: TGTGCCAGCAGCCTAATAGCGGGGGGGCCTCGTAGCGTTTTGGAGACCCAGTACTTC
CDR3: CASSLIAGGPRSVLETQYF
J: TRBJ2-5
size: .
V: TRBV3-1/TRBV3-2
D: TRBD2
length: 19

DNA: TGCGCCAGCAGTGTAGAGAGAGGGAACTACGAGCAGTACTTC
CDR3: CASSVERGNYEQYF
J: TRBJ2-7
size: .
V: TRBV10-2
D: .
length: 14

DNA: TGTGCCAGCAGCTTAGCGTTCAGGGGTAATGAAAAACTGTTTTTT
CDR3: CASSLAFRGNEKLFF
J: TRBJ1-4
size: .
V: TRBV7-2
D: .
length: 15

DNA: TGCGCCAGCAGCCCCGTTTCGGGCAGGGGTTACACCGGGGAGCTGTTTTTT
CDR3: CASSPVSGRGYTGELFF
J: TRBJ2-2
size: .
V: TRBV5-1
D: .
length: 17

DNA: TGTGCCAGTAGTACTACCCGGACACCCAAGCGTCGGTTCTTC
CDR3: CASSTTRTPKRRFF
J: TRBJ2-1
size: few
V: TRBV19
D: .
length: 14

DNA: TGTGCCAGCACGGGGCCGGGGGGCTCTGGAAACACCATATATTTT
CDR3: CASTGPGGSGNTIYF
J: TRBJ1-3
size: .
V: TRBV2
D: .
length: 15